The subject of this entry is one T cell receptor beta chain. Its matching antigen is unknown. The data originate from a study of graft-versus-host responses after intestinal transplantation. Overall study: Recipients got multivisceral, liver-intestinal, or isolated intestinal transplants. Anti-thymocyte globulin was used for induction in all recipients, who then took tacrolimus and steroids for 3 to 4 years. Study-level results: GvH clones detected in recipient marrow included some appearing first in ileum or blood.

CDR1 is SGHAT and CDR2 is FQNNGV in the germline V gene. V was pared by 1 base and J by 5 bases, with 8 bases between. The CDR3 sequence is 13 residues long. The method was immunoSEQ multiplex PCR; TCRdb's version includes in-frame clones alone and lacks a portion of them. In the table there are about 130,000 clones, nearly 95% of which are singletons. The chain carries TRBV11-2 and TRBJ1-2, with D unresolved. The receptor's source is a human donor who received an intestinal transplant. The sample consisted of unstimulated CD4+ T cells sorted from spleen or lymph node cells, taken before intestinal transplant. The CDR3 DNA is TGTGCCAGCAGCTTAGTAGGGCCTTATGGCTACACCTTC. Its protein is CASSLVGPYGYTF.